This T cell receptor (beta chain) emerged from a study of blood T cell repertoires in COVID-19. Germline assignment: CDR1 SGHTA and CDR2 FQGTGA. The CDR3 extends over 16 amino acids. Trimming cost V 1 base and J 2 bases; bases outside gene matches: 3. Produced via immunoSEQ multiplex PCR; TCRdb's table is partial and in-frame only. The sample shows some 300,000 clones, around nine tenths of them seen only once. This chain joins TRBV7-3 and TRBJ2-1; 9 bases align to TRBD2. Sample: PBMCs or T cells enriched from blood (not recorded which). This clonotype was sampled from a woman in her forties who had recovered from COVID-19. CDR3: CASSLNPSGAYNEQFF. The CDR3 DNA is TGTGCCAGCAGCTTAAACCCTAGCGGGGCCTACAATGAGCAGTTCTTC.